This T cell receptor beta chain was profiled in a study of blood T cell repertoires in COVID-19. Across the whole study: The samples span acute and convalescent COVID-19 from the United States, Italy and Spain. In each case, the material was cDNA or gDNA derived from T cells, B-cell-depleted T cells, or PBMCs.

Germline loops: CDR1 GTSNPN, CDR2 SVGIG (reference sequence). Unmatched junction bases numbered 10, after V lost 3 bases and J lost 8 bases. The CDR3 length is 15 residues. In the original analysis: Estimated nucleated cell counts came from reference gene primer amplification. Profiling relied on immunoSEQ multiplex PCR, and the TCRdb table lists in-frame clones only, not all of them. The V and J calls and clone size were taken over from that table, and D and trimming were inferred from the DNA. Here the sample spans about 190,000 clones, about 81% being singletons. Patients of the Seattle cohort, enrolled during active infection, were followed longitudinally.

This sequence was found in a woman older than 75 with COVID-19, enrolled during active disease. The V gene is TRBV30, the J gene TRBJ1-4; 9 positions match TRBD1. The sample consisted of peripheral blood. CDR3 residues: CAWRPATGGWEKLFF. Here the CDR3 DNA reads TGTGCCTGGAGGCCCGCGACAGGGGGTTGGGAAAAACTGTTTTTT.